A single sample is the source of the 15 T cell receptor beta chains below, sequenced in a study of blood T cell repertoires in COVID-19. The assay was immunoSEQ multiplex PCR, and TCRdb's table has in-frame clones only and misses some. The sample lists some 85,000 clones; 80% were seen once. Sequenced material: peripheral blood. These receptors were collected from a woman of 80 years or more with acute or convalescent COVID-19.

The chain couples TRBV3-1 (or the pseudogene TRBV3-2) to TRBJ2-3; 7 bases are a match to TRBD2. CDR1 is LGHDT and CDR2 is YNNKEL in the germline V gene (reference sequence). Trimming removed 6 bases from V and 4 bases from J; junction bases left unmatched: 7. The CDR3 covers 14 residues. CDR3 coding DNA: TGTGCCAGCAGGCCTAGCGGTGGGGCAGATACGCAGTATTTT. This sequence encodes CASRPSGGADTQYF.

This clone was recorded once. V and J are TRBV19 and TRBJ2-1, with 11 bases matching TRBD2. The J segment lost 10 bases and the V segment lost 6 bases, leaving 14 bases of the junction unmatched. The CDR3 has 16 amino acids. The germline CDR1 and CDR2 sequences are LNHDA and SQIVND (reference sequence). The CDR3 sequence: CASRVKTSGNFGEQFF. Written as DNA, the CDR3 is TGTGCCAGTAGGGTTAAGACTAGCGGGAATTTTGGGGAGCAGTTCTTC.

The rearrangement uses TRBV27 and TRBJ2-7; 9 bases map to TRBD1. This CDR3 spans 17 amino acids. CDR1 and CDR2 from the germline V gene are MNHEY and SMNVEV (reference sequence). The V gene end was trimmed by 1 base and the J gene end by 3 bases; junction bases not matched to a gene: 10. The CDR3 DNA follows: TGTGCCAGCAGTTTATACCCCCCGGGACAGGGTAGCTACGAGCAGTACTTC. Translating it yields CASSLYPPGQGSYEQYF.

This chain links TRBV10-2 with TRBJ2-7, with a weak D call TRBD1 (5 bases). The V end was cut by 5 bases, the J end by 3 bases, with 11 bases between. The CDR3 is 13 amino acids. CDR1 and CDR2 from the germline V gene are WSHSY and SAAADI. CDR3: CASSFDRDYEQYF. The CDR3, as DNA: TGCGCCAGCAGTTTCGACAGAGACTACGAGCAGTACTTC.

The chain is built from TRBV27 and TRBJ1-5; D is possibly TRBD1 (6 bases). Trimming removed 4 bases from V and 6 bases from J, with 13 bases in between. Germline V gene sequence: CDR1 MNHEY, CDR2 SMNVEV (reference sequence). The CDR3 runs 14 residues. The CDR3 here is CASSSTGLGQPQHF. The CDR3 coding sequence is TGTGCCAGCAGTTCTACAGGGTTGGGTCAGCCCCAGCATTTT.

The chain is built from TRBV12-3 or TRBV12-4 and TRBJ2-7, with D tentatively TRBD1 (6 bases). V was shortened by 6 bases and J by 5 bases, with 14 bases between the two germline ends. This CDR3 has 13 residues. The CDR3 DNA follows: TGTGCCAGCAGCCGCCTACAGGGACACGAGCAGTACTTC. This encodes CASSRLQGHEQYF.

The V and J genes are TRBV2 and TRBJ1-2, with TRBD1 matching 7 bases. Germline-derived CDR1 and CDR2 are SNHLY and FYNNEI. This CDR3 spans 14 amino acids. Unmatched junction bases numbered 4, after V lost 6 bases and J lost 0 bases. CDR3 bases: TGTGCCAGCAGGCTAGGGACAGCTAACTATGGCTACACCTTC. Translation gives CASRLGTANYGYTF.

The chain uses TRBV3-1 (or the pseudogene TRBV3-2) and TRBJ2-3, with D possibly TRBD2 on 6 matching bases. This CDR3 comprises 17 residues. V was pared by 6 bases and J by 2 bases, with 21 bases between. Germline V gene data show CDR1 as LGHDT and CDR2 as YNNKEL (reference sequence). The CDR3 DNA is TGTGCCAGCAGGTCGAGACGGGGGTTGTCTACCACAGATACGCAGTATTTT. The encoded protein is CASRSRRGLSTTDTQYF.

This chain uses TRBV18 with TRBJ2-6; D unresolved. With 3 bases removed from V and 1 base from J, the gap between germline ends came to 10 bases. The CDR3 is 16 amino acids. CDR1 KGHSH and CDR2 LQKENI come from the germline V gene. The CDR3 nucleotides are TGTGCCAGCTCACCGTCATTCGGGTCTGGGGCCAACGTCCTGACTTTC. It yields the protein CASSPSFGSGANVLTF.

DNA for the CDR3: TGTGCCTGGACCTACGGGTGGAGCTCTGGAAACACCATATATTTT. This encodes CAWTYGWSSGNTIYF. The genes are TRBV30 and TRBJ1-3; D call uncertain. Deletions cut 4 bases from V and 0 bases from J, with 13 bases between. In germline, CDR1 is GTSNPN, CDR2 SVGIG (reference sequence). The CDR3 has 15 amino acids.

The chain joins TRBV6-5 to TRBJ1-2, with 11 bases aligning to TRBD1. V was pared by 8 bases and J by 8 bases, with 13 bases of the junction left unmatched. The CDR3 is 15 amino acids. The germline CDR1 and CDR2 sequences are MNHEY and SVGAGI. CDR3 residues: CASYPRTGGAWGYTF. CDR3 coding DNA: TGTGCCAGCTACCCGAGGACAGGGGGCGCCTGGGGCTACACCTTC.

J is TRBJ2-7 and V is TRBV7-3; 7 nucleotides align to TRBD1. V lost 1 base, J lost 6 bases, and 3 bases stayed unmatched. Per the germline V gene, CDR1 is SGHTA and CDR2 is FQGTGA. The CDR3 length is 13 residues. The CDR3 nucleotides are TGTGCCAGCAGCTTAATACAGGGGAGCGAGCAGTACTTC. This sequence encodes CASSLIQGSEQYF.

Many counts were recorded for this clone. The chain is built from TRBV6-2 or TRBV6-3 and TRBJ2-4; 8 nucleotides match TRBD1. There are 17 residues in the CDR3. V dropped 4 bases and J dropped 0; count of bases not matched to a gene: 8. Per the germline V gene, CDR1 is MNHEY and CDR2 is SVGEGT. CDR3 protein: CASSSNRDRLAKNIQYF. The DNA of the CDR3 is TGTGCCAGCAGTTCCAATAGGGACAGGCTAGCCAAAAACATTCAGTACTTC.

The CDR3, as DNA: TGTGCCAGCAGGGTACAGGGGGCGGGGAACACTGAAGCTTTCTTT. This codes for CASRVQGAGNTEAFF. This rearrangement joins TRBV6-5 to TRBJ1-1; 9 bases are shared with TRBD1. CDR1 is MNHEY and CDR2 is SVGAGI in the germline V gene. The length of the CDR3 is 15 residues. The V and J ends lost 6 bases and 1 base, in that order; junction bases with no gene match: 6.

A single count supports this clone. This chain joins TRBV6-5 and TRBJ2-6, with D perhaps matching TRBD1 (5 bases). V was clipped by 8 bases and J by 1 base, with 12 bases between them. This CDR3 has 15 residues. Germline V gene data show CDR1 as MNHEY and CDR2 as SVGAGI. The CDR3 is CASFRGSSGANVLTF. CDR3 coding DNA: TGTGCCAGCTTTAGGGGCTCTTCTGGGGCCAACGTCCTGACTTTC.